This T cell receptor beta chain was profiled in a study of T cell clonality in common variable immunodeficiency. The study's findings and limits: The cause of increased CVID clonality remains unclear without subpopulation sequencing. Compared with healthy controls, CVID subjects showed increased TCRbeta clonality, mostly in about a third. Reportedly, TCR beta sequences from common variable immunodeficiency showed fewer deletions and N-nucleotide insertions.

This clone has ten or more counts. Its cognate antigen is unknown. Sequencing input was equivalent genomic DNA from CVID and controls. Some clones are missing from TCRdb's copy, which holds only in-frame ones; the method was immunoSEQ multiplex PCR. The sample has 50,000 to 60,000 clones, none seen only once. The receptor's source is a person between 18 and 75 years old in good health. The sequenced sample was peripheral blood mononuclear cells.

CDR3 DNA (partial): TGTGCCTGGAGTGCCTCAGATACG. This encodes CAWSASDT. The full CDR3 protein reads CAWSASDTQYF. The genes are TRBV30 and TRBJ2-3; no definite D call. The CDR3 end lies 3 residues beyond the end of the read and is filled in from the germline J gene. V was clipped by 1 base and J by 4 bases, with 3 bases between them. Germline CDR1 reads GTSNPN; CDR2 reads SVGIG (reference sequence). The CDR3 totals 11 residues.